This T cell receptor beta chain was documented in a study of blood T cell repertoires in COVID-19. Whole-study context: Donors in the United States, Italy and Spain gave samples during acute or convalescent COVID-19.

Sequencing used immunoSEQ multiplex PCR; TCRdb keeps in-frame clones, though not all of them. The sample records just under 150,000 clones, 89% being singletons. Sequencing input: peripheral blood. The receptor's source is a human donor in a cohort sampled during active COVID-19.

The chain's CDR3 is CASRLVGRDTQYF. CDR3 in DNA: TGTGCCAGCAGACTGGTCGGTCGAGATACGCAGTATTTT. The V call is TRBV3-1 (or the pseudogene TRBV3-2), the J call TRBJ2-3; the D is unclear. The CDR3 has 13 residues. Looked up from germline, CDR1 is LGHDT and CDR2 is YNNKEL (reference sequence). V gave up 6 bases and J gave up 5 bases, with 12 bases separating them.